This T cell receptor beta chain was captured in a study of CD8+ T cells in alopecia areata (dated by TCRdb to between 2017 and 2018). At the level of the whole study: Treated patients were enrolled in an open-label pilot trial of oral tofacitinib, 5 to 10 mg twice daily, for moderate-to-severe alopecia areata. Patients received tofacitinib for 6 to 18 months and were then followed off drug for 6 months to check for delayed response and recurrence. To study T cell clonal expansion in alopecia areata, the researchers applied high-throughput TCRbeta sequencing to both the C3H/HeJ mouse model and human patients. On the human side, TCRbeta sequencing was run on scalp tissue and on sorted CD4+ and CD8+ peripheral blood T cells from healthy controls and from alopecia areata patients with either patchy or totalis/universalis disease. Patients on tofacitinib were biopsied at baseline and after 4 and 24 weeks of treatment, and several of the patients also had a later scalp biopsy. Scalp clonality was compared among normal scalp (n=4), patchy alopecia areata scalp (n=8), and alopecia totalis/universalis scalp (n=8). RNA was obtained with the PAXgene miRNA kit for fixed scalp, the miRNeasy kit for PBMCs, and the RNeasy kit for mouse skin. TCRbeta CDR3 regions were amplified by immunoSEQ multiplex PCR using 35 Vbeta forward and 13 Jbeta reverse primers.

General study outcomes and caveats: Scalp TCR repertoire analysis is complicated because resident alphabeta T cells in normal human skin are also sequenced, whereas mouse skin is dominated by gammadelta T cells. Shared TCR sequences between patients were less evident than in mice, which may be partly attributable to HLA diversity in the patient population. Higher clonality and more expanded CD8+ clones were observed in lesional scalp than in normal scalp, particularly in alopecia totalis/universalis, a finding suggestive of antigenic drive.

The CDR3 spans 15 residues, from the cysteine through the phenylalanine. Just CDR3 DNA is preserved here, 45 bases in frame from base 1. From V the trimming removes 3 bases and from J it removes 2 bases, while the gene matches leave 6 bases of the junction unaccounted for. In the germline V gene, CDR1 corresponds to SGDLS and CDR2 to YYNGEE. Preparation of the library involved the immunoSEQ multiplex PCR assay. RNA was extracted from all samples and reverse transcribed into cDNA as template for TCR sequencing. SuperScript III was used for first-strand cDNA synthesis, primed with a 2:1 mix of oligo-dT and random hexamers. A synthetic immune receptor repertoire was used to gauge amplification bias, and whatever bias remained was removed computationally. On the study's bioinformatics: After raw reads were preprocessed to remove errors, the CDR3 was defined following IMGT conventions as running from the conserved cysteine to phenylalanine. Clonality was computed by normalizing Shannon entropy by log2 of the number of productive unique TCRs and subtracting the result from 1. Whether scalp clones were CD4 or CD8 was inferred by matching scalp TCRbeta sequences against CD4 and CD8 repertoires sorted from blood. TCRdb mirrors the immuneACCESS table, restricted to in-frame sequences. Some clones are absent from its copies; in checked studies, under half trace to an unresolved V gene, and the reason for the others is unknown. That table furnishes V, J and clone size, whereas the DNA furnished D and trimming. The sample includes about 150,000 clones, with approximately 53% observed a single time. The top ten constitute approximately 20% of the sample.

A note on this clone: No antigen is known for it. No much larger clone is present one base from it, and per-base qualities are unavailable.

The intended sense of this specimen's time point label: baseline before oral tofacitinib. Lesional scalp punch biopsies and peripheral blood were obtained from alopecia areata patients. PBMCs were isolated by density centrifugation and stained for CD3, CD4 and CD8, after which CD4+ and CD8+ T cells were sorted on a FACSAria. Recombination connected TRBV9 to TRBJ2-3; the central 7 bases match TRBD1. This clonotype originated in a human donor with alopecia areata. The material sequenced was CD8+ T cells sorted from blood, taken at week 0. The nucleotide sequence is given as TGTGCCAGCAGCGCCGAGGACAGGTTCACAGATACGCAGTATTTT. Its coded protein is CASSAEDRFTDTQYF.